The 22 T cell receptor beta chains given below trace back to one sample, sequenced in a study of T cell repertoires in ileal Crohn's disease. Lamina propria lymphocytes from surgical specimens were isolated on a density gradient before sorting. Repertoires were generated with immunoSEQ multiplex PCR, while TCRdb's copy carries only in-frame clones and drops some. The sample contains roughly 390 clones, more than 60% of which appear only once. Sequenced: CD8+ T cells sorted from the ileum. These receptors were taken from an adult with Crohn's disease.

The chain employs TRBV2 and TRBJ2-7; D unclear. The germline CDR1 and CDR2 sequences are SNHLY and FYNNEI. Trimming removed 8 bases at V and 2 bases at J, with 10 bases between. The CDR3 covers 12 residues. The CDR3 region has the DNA TGTGCCAGCCGGTCACTACCCTACGAGCAGTACTTC. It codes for CASRSLPYEQYF. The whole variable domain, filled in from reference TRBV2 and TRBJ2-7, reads EPEVTQTPSHQVTQMGQEVILRCVPISNHLYFYWYRQILGQKVEFLVSFYNNEISEKSEIFDDQFSVERPDGSNFTLKIRSTKLEDSAMYFCASRSLPYEQYFGPGTRLTVT.

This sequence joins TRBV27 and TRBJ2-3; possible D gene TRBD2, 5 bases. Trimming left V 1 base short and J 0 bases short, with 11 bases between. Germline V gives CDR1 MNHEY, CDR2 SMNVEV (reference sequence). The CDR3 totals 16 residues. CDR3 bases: TGTGCCAGCAGTTTATTTCGGGGAGCAAGCACAGATACGCAGTATTTT. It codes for CASSLFRGASTDTQYF.

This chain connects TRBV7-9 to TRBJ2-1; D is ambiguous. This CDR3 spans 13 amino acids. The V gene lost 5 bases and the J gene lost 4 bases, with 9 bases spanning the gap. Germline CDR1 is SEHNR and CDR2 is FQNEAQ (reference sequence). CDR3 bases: TGTGCCAGCAGCGCCGAGGAGTACAATGAGCAGTTCTTC. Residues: CASSAEEYNEQFF.

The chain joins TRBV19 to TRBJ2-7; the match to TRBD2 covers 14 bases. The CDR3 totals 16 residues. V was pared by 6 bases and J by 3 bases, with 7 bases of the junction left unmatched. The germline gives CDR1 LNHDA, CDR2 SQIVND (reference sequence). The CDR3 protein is CASRQPGLAGDYEQYF. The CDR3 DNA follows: TGTGCCAGTAGGCAACCGGGACTAGCGGGGGACTACGAGCAGTACTTC. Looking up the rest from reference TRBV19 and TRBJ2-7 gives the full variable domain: DGGITQSPKYLFRKEGQNVTLSCEQNLNHDAMYWYRQDPGQGLRLIYYSQIVNDFQKGDIAEGYSVSREKKESFPLTVTSAQKNPTAFYLCASRQPGLAGDYEQYFGPGTRLTVT.

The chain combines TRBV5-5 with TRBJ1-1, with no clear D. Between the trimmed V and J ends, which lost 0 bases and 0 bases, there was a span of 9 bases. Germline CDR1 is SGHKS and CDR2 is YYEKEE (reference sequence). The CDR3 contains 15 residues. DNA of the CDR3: TGTGCCAGCAGCTTGGAGCGCCACTTGAACACTGAAGCTTTCTTT. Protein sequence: CASSLERHLNTEAFF.

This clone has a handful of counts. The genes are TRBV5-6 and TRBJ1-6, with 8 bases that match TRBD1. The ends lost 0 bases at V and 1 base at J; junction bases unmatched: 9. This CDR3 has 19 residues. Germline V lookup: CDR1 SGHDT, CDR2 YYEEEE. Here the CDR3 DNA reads TGTGCCAGCAGCTTGGTTACGGGGCAGGGGGCTTCCTATAATTCACCCCTCCACTTT. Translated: CASSLVTGQGASYNSPLHF.

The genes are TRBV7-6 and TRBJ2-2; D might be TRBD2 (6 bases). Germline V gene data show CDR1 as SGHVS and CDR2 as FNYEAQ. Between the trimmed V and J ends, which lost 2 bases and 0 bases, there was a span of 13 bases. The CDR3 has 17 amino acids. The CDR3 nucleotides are TGTGCCAGCAGCTTATATCCCGGGGGAACGAACACCGGGGAGCTGTTTTTT. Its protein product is CASSLYPGGTNTGELFF. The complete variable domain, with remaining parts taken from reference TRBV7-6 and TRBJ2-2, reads GAGVSQSPRYKVTKRGQDVALRCDPISGHVSLYWYRQALGQGPEFLTYFNYEAQQDKSGLPNDRFSAERPEGSISTLTIQRTEQRDSAMYRCASSLYPGGTNTGELFFGEGSRLTVL.

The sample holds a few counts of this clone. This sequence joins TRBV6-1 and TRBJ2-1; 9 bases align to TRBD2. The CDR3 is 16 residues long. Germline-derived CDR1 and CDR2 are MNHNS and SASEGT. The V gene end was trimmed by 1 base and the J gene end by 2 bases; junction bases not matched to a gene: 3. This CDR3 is CASSEDSGGTYNEQFF. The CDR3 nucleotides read TGTGCCAGCAGTGAAGATAGCGGGGGAACCTACAATGAGCAGTTCTTC.

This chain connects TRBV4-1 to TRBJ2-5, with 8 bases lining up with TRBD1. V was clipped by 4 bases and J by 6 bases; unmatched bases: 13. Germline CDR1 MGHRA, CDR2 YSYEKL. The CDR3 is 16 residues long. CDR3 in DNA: TGCGCCAGCAGCCCAGACCCCAGGGGGCGCGAGAAGACCCAGTACTTC. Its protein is CASSPDPRGREKTQYF.

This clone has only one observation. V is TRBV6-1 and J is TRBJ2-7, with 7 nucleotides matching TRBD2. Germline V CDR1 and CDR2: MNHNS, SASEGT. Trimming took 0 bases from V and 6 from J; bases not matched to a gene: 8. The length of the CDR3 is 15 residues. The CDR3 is CASSEALQGGAEQYF. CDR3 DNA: TGTGCCAGCAGTGAAGCTCTGCAGGGAGGGGCCGAGCAGTACTTC.

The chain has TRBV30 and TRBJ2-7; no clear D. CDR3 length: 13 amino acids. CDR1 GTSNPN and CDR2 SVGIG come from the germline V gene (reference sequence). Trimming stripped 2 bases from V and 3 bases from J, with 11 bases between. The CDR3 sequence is CAWSFFGFYEQYF. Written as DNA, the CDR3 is TGTGCCTGGAGTTTTTTCGGTTTCTACGAGCAGTACTTC.

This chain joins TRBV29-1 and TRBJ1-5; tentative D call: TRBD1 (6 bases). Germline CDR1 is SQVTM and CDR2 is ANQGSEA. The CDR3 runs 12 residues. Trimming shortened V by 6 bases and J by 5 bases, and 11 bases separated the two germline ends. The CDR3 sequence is CSVGQRHQPQHF. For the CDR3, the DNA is TGCAGCGTCGGACAGAGGCATCAGCCCCAGCATTTT.

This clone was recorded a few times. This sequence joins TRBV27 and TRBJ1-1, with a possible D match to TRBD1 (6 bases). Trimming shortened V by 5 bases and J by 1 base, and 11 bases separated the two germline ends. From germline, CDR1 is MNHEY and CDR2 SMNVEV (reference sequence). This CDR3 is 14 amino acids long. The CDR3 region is CASSPQGWNTEAFF. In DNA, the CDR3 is TGTGCCAGCAGTCCACAGGGATGGAACACTGAAGCTTTCTTT.

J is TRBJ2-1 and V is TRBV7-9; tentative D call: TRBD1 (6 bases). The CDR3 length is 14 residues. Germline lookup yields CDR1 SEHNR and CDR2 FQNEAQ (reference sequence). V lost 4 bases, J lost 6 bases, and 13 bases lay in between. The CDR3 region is CASSSWTDSNEQFF. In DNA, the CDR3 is TGTGCCAGCAGCTCCTGGACGGACAGCAATGAGCAGTTCTTC.

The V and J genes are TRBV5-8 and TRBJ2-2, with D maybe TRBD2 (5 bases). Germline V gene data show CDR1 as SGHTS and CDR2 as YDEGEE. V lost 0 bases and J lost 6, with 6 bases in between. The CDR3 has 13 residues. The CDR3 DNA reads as TGTGCCAGCAGCTTGGGGGGAGCCGGGGAGCTGTTTTTT. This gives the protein CASSLGGAGELFF.

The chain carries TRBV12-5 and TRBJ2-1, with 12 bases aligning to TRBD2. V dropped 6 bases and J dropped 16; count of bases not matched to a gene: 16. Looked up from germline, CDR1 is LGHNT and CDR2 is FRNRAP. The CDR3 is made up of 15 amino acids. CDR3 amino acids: CASGLTSGGLTKLFF. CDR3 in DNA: TGTGCTAGTGGCCTGACTAGCGGGGGCCTTACTAAGCTCTTCTTC.

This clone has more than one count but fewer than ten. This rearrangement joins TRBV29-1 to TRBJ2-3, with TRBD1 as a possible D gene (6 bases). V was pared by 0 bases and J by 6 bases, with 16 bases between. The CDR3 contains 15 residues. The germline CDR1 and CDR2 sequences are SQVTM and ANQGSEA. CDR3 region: CSVEEARAGADTQYF. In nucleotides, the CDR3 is TGCAGCGTTGAAGAGGCCCGGGCAGGGGCGGATACGCAGTATTTT.

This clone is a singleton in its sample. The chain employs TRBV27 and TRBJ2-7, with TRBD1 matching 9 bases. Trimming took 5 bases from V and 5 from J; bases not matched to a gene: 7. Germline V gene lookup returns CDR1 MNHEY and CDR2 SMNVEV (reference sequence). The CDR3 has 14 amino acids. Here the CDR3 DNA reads TGTGCCAGCAGTCGCCGGACAGGGGCCCACGAGCAGTACTTC. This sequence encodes CASSRRTGAHEQYF.

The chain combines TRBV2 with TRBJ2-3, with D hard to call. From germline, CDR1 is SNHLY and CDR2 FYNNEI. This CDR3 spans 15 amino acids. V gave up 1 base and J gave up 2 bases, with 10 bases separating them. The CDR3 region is CASSEVRLYTDTQYF. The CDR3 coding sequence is TGTGCCAGCAGTGAAGTTCGCCTATACACAGATACGCAGTATTTT.

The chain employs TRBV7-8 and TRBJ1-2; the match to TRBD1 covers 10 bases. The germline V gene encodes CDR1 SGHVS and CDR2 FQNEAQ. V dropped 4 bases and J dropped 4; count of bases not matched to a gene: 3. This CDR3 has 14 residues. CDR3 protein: CASSSGTGVYGYTF. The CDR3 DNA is TGTGCCAGCAGCTCCGGGACAGGGGTCTATGGCTACACCTTC.

The CDR3 DNA follows: TGTGCCAGCAGTGAAGTGGGGGCGGGCACCGGGGAGCTGTTTTTT. Translating it yields CASSEVGAGTGELFF. V and J are TRBV2 and TRBJ2-2; D might be TRBD1 (6 bases). Trimming removed 1 base from V and 4 bases from J, with 10 bases in between. CDR3 size: 15 residues. Germline V gene data show CDR1 as SNHLY and CDR2 as FYNNEI.

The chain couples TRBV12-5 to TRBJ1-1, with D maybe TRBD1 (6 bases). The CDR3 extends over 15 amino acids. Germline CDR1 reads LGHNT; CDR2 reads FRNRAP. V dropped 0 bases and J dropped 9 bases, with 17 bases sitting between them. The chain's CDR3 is CASGLVQGPGHKAFF. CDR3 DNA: TGTGCTAGTGGTTTGGTACAGGGTCCGGGACATAAAGCTTTCTTT. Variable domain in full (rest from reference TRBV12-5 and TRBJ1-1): DARVTQTPRHKVTEMGQEVTMRCQPILGHNTVFWYRQTMMQGLELLAYFRNRAPLDDSGMPKDRFSAEMPDATLATLKIQPSEPRDSAVYFCASGLVQGPGHKAFFGQGTRLTVV.